This T cell receptor beta chain was obtained from a study of blood T cell repertoires in COVID-19. Across the study: COVID-19 samples from acute and convalescent phases originated in the United States, Italy and Spain.

Profiling relied on immunoSEQ multiplex PCR, and the TCRdb table lists in-frame clones only, not all of them. The sample lists 260,000 or so clones, about four fifths seen once, with approximately 3.8% in the top ten. V was pared by 2 bases and J by 4 bases, with 22 bases between. CDR3 length: 18 amino acids. Looked up from germline, CDR1 is SGHDT and CDR2 is YYEEEE. The TCR sequence derives from a middle-aged woman who had been exposed to COVID-19. Sequencing was carried out using PBMCs or T cells enriched from blood (not recorded which). The rearrangement uses TRBV5-6 and TRBJ2-1; D remains ambiguous. CDR3 DNA sequence: TGTGCCAGCAGCTTTACGGCGGTGTTGCCTGAAGGATACAATGAGCAGTTCTTC. This sequence encodes CASSFTAVLPEGYNEQFF.